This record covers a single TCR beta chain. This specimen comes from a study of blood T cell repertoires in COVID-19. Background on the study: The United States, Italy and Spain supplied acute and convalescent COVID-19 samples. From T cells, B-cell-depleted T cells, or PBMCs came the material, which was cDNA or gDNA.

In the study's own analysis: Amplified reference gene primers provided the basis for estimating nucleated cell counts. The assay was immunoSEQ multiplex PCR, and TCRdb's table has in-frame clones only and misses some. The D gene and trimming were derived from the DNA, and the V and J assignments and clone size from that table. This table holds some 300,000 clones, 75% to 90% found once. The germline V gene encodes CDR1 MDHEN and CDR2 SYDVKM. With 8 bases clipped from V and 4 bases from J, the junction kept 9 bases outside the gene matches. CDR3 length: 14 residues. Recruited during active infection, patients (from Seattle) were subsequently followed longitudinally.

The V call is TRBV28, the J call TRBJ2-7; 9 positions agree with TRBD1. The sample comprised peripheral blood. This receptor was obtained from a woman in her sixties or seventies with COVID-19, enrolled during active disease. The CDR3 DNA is TGTGCCAGCGACTCGGGACAGGGTGTATACGAGCAGTACTTC. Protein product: CASDSGQGVYEQYF.